This TCR beta chain was recorded in a study of T cell responses to AZD1222 COVID-19 vaccine. Findings of the study overall: Possibly, clonal diversity was underestimated; donors were largely white British and included more females. Vaccine-related CD4 TCRs covered spike, predominating at 160-218 and 743-854.

Combined were second doses at about 4 or about 12 weeks. CDR1 is SGHTA and CDR2 is FQGTGA in the germline V gene. With 2 bases clipped from V and 7 bases from J, the junction kept 10 bases outside the gene matches. The CDR3 totals 16 residues. Comment on this clone: Its antigen is undetermined.

Assay: immunoSEQ multiplex PCR; the TCRdb copy retains only in-frame clones and omits some. The repertoire has about 120,000 clones, about 82% of them found once; the top ten carry 15% to 20%. The chain links TRBV7-3 to TRBJ2-2, with 7 bases matching TRBD1. This TCR was recovered from an adult who received the AZD1222 COVID-19 vaccine. The source was peripheral blood, collected 28 days after the second AZD1222 dose. The CDR3 DNA sequence: TGTGCCAGCAGCTTAGCGGCGACAGGGTGGATCGGGGAGCTGTTTTTT. Translated: CASSLAATGWIGELFF.